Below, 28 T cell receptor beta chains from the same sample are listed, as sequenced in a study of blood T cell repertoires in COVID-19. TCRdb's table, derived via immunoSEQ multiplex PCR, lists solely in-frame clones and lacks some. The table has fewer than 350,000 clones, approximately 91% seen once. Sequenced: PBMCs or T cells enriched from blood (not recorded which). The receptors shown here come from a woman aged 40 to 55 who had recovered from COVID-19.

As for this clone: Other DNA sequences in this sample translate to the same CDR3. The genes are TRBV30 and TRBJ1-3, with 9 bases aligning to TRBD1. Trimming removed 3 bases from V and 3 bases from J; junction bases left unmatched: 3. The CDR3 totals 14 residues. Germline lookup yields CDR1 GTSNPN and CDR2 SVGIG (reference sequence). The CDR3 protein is CAWRDRGSGNTIYF. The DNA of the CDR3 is TGTGCCTGGAGGGACAGGGGTAGTGGAAACACCATATATTTT.

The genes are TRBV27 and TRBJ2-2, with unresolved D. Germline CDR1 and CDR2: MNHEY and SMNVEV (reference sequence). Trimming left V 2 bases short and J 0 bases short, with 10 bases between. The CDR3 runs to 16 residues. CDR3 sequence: CASSLSSVANTGELFF. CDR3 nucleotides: TGTGCCAGCAGTTTAAGTTCCGTAGCGAACACCGGGGAGCTGTTTTTT.

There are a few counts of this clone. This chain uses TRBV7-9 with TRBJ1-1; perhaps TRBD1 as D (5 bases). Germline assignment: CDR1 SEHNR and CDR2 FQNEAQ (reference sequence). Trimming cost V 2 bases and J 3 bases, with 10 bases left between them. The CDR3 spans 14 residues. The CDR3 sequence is CASSLQGGYTEAFF. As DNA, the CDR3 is TGTGCCAGCAGCTTACAGGGCGGATACACTGAAGCTTTCTTT.

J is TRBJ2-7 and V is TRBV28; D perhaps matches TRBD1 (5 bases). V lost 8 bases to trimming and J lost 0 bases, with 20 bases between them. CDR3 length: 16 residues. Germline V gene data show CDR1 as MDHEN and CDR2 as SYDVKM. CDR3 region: CASSPVRTSFSYEQYF. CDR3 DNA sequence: TGTGCCAGCTCCCCGGTAAGGACATCATTCTCCTACGAGCAGTACTTC.

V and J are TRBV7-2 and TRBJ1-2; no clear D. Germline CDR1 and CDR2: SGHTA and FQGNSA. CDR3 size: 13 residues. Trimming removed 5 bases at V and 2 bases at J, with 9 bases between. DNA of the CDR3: TGTGCCAGCAGCATGTCCGGGAACTATGGCTACACCTTC. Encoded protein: CASSMSGNYGYTF.

This CDR3 is CASSRNLWGQGNGYTF. The CDR3 bases are TGTGCCAGCAGTCGAAACCTTTGGGGACAGGGTAATGGCTACACCTTC. The chain has TRBV6-6 and TRBJ1-2; 9 nucleotides align to TRBD1. The CDR3 sequence is 16 residues long. V trimming: 5 bases; J trimming: 6 bases; junction bases outside the gene matches: 13. Germline loops: CDR1 MNHNY, CDR2 SVGAGI (reference sequence).

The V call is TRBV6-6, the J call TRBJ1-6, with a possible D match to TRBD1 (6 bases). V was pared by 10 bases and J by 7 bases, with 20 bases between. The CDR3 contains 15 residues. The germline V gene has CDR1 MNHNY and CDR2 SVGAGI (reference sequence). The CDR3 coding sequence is TGTGCCACGAACCGAATGGGGCAGGGGAATTCACCCCTCCACTTT. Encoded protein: CATNRMGQGNSPLHF.

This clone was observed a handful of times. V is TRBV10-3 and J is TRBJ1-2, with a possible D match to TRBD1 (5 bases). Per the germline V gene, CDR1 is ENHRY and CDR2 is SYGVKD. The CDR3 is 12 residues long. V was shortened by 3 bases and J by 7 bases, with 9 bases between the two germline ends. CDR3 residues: CAISDQGSGYTF. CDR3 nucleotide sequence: TGTGCCATCAGTGATCAGGGTTCTGGCTACACCTTC.

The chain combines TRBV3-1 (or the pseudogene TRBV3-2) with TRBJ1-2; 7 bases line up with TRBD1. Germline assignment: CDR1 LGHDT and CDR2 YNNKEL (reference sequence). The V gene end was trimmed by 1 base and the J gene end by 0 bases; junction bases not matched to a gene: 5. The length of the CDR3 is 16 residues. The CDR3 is CASSQVTGRTNYGYTF. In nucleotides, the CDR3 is TGTGCCAGCAGCCAAGTGACAGGGAGGACTAACTATGGCTACACCTTC.

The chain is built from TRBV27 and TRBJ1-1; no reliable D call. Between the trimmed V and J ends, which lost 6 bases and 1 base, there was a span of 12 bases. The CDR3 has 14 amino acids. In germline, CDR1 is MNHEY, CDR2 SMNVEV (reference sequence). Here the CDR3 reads CASSSPSWNTEAFF. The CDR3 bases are TGTGCCAGCAGCTCCCCCTCTTGGAACACTGAAGCTTTCTTT.

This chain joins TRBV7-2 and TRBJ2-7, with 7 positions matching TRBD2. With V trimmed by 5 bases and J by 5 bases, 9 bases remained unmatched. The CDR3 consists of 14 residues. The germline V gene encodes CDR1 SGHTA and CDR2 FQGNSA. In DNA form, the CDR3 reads TGTGCCAGCAGCCCTCAAGCGGGATCCCACGAGCAGTACTTC. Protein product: CASSPQAGSHEQYF.

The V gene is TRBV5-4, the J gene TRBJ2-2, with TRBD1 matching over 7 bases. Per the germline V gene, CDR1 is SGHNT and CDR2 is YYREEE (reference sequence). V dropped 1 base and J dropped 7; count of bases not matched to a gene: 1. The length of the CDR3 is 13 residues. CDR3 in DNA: TGTGCCAGCAGCTTGACAGGGGACGGGGAGCTGTTTTTT. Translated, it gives CASSLTGDGELFF.

The CDR3 spells CAWSRGVGPVGYTF. CDR3 nucleotide sequence: TGTGCCTGGAGCCGCGGAGTAGGTCCGGTTGGCTACACCTTC. The chain couples TRBV30 to TRBJ1-2; D gene ambiguous. Trimming cost V 3 bases and J 7 bases, with 18 bases left between them. The CDR3 has 14 amino acids. The V gene's germline CDR1 is GTSNPN and CDR2 SVGIG (reference sequence). Variable domain in full (rest from reference TRBV30 and TRBJ1-2): SQTIHQWPATLVQPVGSPLSLECTVEGTSNPNLYWYRQAAGRGLQLLFYSVGIGQISSEVPQNLSASRPQDRQFILSSKKLLLSDSGFYLCAWSRGVGPVGYTFGSGTRLTVV.

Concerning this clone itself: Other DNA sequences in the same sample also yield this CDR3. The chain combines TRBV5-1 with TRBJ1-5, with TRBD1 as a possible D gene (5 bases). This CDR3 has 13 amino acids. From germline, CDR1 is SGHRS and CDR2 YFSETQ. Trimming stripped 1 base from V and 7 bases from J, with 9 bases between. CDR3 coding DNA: TGCGCCAGCAGCTTGTCAGGGTCCCAGCCCCAGCATTTT. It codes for CASSLSGSQPQHF.

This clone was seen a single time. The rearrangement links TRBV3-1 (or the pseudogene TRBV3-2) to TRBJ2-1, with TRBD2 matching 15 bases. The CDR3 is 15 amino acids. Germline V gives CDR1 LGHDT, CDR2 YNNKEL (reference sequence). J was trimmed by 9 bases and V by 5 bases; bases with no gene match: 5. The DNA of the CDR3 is TGTGCCAGCAGCTGGGGACTAGCGGGAGGTTCTGAGCAGTTCTTC. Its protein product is CASSWGLAGGSEQFF.

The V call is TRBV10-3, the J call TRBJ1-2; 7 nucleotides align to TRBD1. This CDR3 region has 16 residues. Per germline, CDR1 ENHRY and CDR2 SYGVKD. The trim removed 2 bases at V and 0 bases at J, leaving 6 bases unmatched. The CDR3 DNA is TGTGCCATCAGTGAGGACAGGGAGATCCCTAACTATGGCTACACCTTC. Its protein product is CAISEDREIPNYGYTF.

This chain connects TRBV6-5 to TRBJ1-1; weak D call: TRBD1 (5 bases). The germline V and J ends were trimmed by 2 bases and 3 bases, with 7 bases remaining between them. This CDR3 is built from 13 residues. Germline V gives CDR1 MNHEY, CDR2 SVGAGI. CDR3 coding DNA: TGTGCCAGCAGTTACGGAGGGGACACTGAAGCTTTCTTT. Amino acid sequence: CASSYGGDTEAFF.

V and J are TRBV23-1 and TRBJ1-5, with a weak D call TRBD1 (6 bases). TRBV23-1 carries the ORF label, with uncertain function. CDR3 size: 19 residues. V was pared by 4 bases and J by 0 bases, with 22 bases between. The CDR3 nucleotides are TGCGCCAGCAGTCTCGGTGGGAGGGCAGGGGCCCCTAGCAATCAGCCCCAGCATTTT. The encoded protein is CASSLGGRAGAPSNQPQHF.

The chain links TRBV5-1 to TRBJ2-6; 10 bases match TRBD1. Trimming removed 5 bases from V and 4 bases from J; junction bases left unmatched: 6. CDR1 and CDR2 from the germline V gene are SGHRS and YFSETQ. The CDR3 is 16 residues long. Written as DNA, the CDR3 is TGCGCCAGCAGTCCGACAGGGGGCTCGGGGGCCAACGTCCTGACTTTC. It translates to CASSPTGGSGANVLTF.

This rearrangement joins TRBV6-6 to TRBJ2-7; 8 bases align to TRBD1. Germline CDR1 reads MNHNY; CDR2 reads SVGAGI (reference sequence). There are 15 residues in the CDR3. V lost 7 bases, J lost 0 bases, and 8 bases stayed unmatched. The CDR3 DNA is TGTGCCAGCACCCCCAGACAGGGGAGCTCCTACGAGCAGTACTTC. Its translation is CASTPRQGSSYEQYF.

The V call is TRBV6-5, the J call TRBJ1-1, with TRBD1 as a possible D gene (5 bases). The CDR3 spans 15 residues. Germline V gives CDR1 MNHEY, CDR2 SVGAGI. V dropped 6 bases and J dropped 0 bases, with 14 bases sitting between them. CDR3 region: CASSILDSMNTEAFF. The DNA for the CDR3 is TGTGCCAGCAGCATACTCGACAGCATGAACACTGAAGCTTTCTTT.

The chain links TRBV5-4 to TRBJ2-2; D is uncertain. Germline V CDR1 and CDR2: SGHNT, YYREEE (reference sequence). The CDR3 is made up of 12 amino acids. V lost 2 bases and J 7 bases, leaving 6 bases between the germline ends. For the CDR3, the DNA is TGTGCCAGCAGCTTATCTTACGGGGAGCTGTTTTTT. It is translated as CASSLSYGELFF.

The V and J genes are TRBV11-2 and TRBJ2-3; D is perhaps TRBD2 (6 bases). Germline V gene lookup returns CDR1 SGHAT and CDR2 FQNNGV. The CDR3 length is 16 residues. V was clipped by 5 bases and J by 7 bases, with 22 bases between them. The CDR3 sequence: CASSRLATTRIHTQYF. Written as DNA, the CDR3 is TGTGCCAGCAGCCGTCTGGCGACGACTAGGATACATACGCAGTATTTT. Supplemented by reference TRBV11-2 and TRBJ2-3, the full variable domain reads EAGVAQSPRYKIIEKRQSVAFWCNPISGHATLYWYQQILGQGPKLLIQFQNNGVVDDSQLPKDRFSAERLKGVDSTLKIQPAKLEDSAVYLCASSRLATTRIHTQYFGPGTRLTVL.

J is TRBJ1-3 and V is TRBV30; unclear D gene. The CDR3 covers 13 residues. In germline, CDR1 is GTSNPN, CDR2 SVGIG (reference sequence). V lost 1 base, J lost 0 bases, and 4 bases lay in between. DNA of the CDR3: TGTGCCTGGAGTGCCCTCTCTGGAAACACCATATATTTT. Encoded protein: CAWSALSGNTIYF.

In DNA form, the CDR3 reads TGTGCCAGCTCACCACAGTCGACAGGGGGTGATGAAAAACTGTTTTTT. It translates to CASSPQSTGGDEKLFF. The chain recombines TRBV18 with TRBJ1-4, with 9 bases identical to TRBD1. V was clipped by 1 base and J by 6 bases; unmatched bases: 6. The CDR3 runs 16 residues. Germline assignment: CDR1 KGHSH and CDR2 LQKENI.

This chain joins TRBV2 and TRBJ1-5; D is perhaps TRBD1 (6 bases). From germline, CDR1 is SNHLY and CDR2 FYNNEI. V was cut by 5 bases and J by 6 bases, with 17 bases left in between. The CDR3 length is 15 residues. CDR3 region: CASSRLQGRGQPQHF. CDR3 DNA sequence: TGTGCCAGCAGTCGTCTCCAGGGGAGGGGTCAGCCCCAGCATTTT.

CDR3 region: CASKIVGVANSPLHF. The DNA for the CDR3 is TGTGCCAGCAAGATAGTGGGAGTCGCTAATTCACCCCTCCACTTT. The genes are TRBV27 and TRBJ1-6; D call uncertain. Germline-derived CDR1 and CDR2 are MNHEY and SMNVEV (reference sequence). Between the trimmed V and J ends, which lost 7 bases and 6 bases, there was a span of 16 bases. The CDR3 contains 15 residues.

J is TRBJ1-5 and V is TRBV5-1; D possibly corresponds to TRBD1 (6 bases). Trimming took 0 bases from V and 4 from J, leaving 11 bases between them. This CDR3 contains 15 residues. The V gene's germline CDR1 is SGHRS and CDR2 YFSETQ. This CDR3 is CASSLVGGQNQPQHF. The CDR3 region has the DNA TGCGCCAGCAGCTTGGTAGGGGGACAAAATCAGCCCCAGCATTTT.